Shown below are 14 T cell receptor beta chains from a single sample sequenced in a study of CD8 T cells in Susac syndrome. An amount of RNA that ranged from roughly 0.5 to 1 ug was reverse transcribed with random hexamers. TCRdb reprocessed the immunoSEQ multiplex PCR reads via MiXCR and lists one record per CDR3 protein. This sample has about 300,000 distinct CDR3 sequences, with about 90% found just once. Input material: CD4+ T cells from PBMCs. The receptors here all came from a human donor with multiple sclerosis.

CDR3 sequence reads: CASSRVQGADQPQHF. In nucleotides, the CDR3 is TGTGCCAGCAGTCGCGTTCAGGGGGCTGATCAGCCCCAGCATTTT. The chain carries TRBV6-1 and TRBJ1-5, with 8 bases aligning to TRBD1. The CDR3 covers 15 residues. The junction had 8 bases not matched to a gene; V was cut back by 5 bases and J by 5 bases. CDR1 and CDR2 (germline): MNHNS, SASEGT.

The chain uses TRBV3-1 and TRBJ1-1, with TRBD1 identical over 7 bases. CDR1 is LGHDT, CDR2 YNNKEL, per germline (reference sequence). This CDR3 is built from 15 residues. The V gene end was trimmed by 1 base and the J gene end by 2 bases; junction bases not matched to a gene: 4. The CDR3 DNA reads as TGTGCCAGCAGCCAAGCGAGACAGGGTAACACTGAAGCTTTCTTT. Amino acids: CASSQARQGNTEAFF.

The genes are TRBV5-6 and TRBJ1-1, with D perhaps matching TRBD1 (5 bases). Trimming took 4 bases from V and 4 from J, leaving 20 bases between them. The length of the CDR3 is 16 residues. Looked up from germline, CDR1 is SGHDT and CDR2 is YYEEEE. In DNA, the CDR3 is TGTGCCAGCAGCCCGGGACGGATTCGGAGTGGCACTGAAGCTTTCTTT. Translating gives CASSPGRIRSGTEAFF.

The chain has TRBV2 and TRBJ1-2, with D maybe TRBD1 (5 bases). The length of the CDR3 is 14 residues. CDR1 is SNHLY, CDR2 FYNNEI, per germline. With 4 bases removed from V and 2 bases from J, the gap between germline ends came to 11 bases. The CDR3 spells CASSARTINYGYTF. In nucleotides, the CDR3 is TGTGCCAGCAGTGCAAGGACAATCAACTATGGCTACACCTTC.

The chain couples TRBV6-5 to TRBJ1-6; no clear D. The CDR3 totals 17 residues. The germline CDR1 and CDR2 sequences are MNHEY and SVGAGI. V lost 0 bases to trimming and J lost 1 base, with 10 bases between them. The CDR3 region is CASSYSPGGSYNSPLHF. CDR3 sequence (DNA): TGTGCCAGCAGTTACTCACCGGGTGGTTCCTATAATTCACCCCTCCACTTT.

The V and J genes are TRBV12-3 or TRBV12-4 and TRBJ2-3; D call uncertain. The CDR3 consists of 17 residues. The V end lost 0 bases, the J end lost 3 bases, and 16 bases lay between the germline ends. CDR3 loop: CASSLAIGPTVTDTQYF. The CDR3, as DNA: TGTGCCAGCAGTTTAGCGATCGGACCCACGGTGACAGATACGCAGTATTTT.

The sample holds one count of this clonotype. The chain recombines TRBV5-1 with TRBJ1-4; D unresolved. Trimming cost V 2 bases and J 8 bases, with 10 bases left between them. Germline V gives CDR1 SGHRS, CDR2 YFSETQ. The CDR3 has 13 residues. The CDR3 region is CASSFVGSEKLFF. CDR3 in DNA: TGCGCCAGCAGCTTCGTCGGCAGCGAAAAACTGTTTTTT.

V usage is TRBV4-1 and J usage is TRBJ1-1; D is undetermined. CDR3 size: 15 residues. V lost 0 bases, J lost 1 base, and 9 bases lay in between. The germline gives CDR1 MGHRA, CDR2 YSYEKL. The CDR3 nucleotides are TGCGCCAGCAGCCAAGAAGGGCGGACGAACACTGAAGCTTTCTTT. Its translation is CASSQEGRTNTEAFF.

The chain combines TRBV5-4 with TRBJ2-2; 8 bases line up with TRBD2. Germline V lookup: CDR1 SGHNT, CDR2 YYREEE (reference sequence). This CDR3 region has 17 residues. V shed 4 bases, J shed 4 bases, and the junction held 12 bases outside the gene matches. In nucleotides, the CDR3 is TGTGCCAGCAGCCGAGGGGGACTAGGTCCGGGCACCGGGGAGCTGTTTTTT. This codes for CASSRGGLGPGTGELFF.

This sequence joins TRBV25-1 and TRBJ2-7; weak D call: TRBD2 (6 bases). The CDR3 runs 14 residues. Trimming shortened V by 5 bases and J by 4 bases, and 15 bases separated the two germline ends. CDR1 is MGHDK and CDR2 is SYGVNS in the germline V gene. The CDR3 here is CASSPRGSWYEQYF. DNA of the CDR3: TGTGCCAGCAGTCCCCGGGGGTCTTGGTACGAGCAGTACTTC.

Of note for this clonotype: The junction differs from germline at one of its ends, possibly a read error. The rearrangement joins TRBV29-1 to TRBJ2-2, with D possibly TRBD1 on 6 matching bases. In germline, CDR1 is SQVTM, CDR2 ANQGSEA. The CDR3 covers 15 residues. The DNA of the CDR3 is TGCAGCGTTGTTCTAGGACAGTCGAACACCGGGGAACTGTTTTTT. This translates into CSVVLGQSNTGELFF.

The chain links TRBV7-3 to TRBJ2-3; TRBD2 agrees at 12 bases. Germline CDR1 reads SGHTA; CDR2 reads FQGTGA. Trimming took 5 bases from V and 2 from J; bases not matched to a gene: 8. The CDR3 runs 17 residues. The CDR3 here is CASSQTSGGLITDTQYF. The CDR3 DNA reads TGTGCCAGCAGCCAGACTAGCGGGGGCCTAATCACAGATACGCAGTATTTT. Based on the CDR3 plus reference TRBV7-3 and TRBJ2-3, the full variable domain is GAGVSQTPSNKVTEKGKYVELRCDPISGHTALYWYRQSLGQGPEFLIYFQGTGAADDSGLPNDRFFAVRPEGSVSTLKIQRTERGDSAVYLCASSQTSGGLITDTQYFGPGTRLTVL.

V gene TRBV5-4 combines with J gene TRBJ2-3; TRBD2 aligns across 14 bases. This CDR3 region has 16 residues. Trimming removed 5 bases from V and 3 bases from J; junction bases left unmatched: 5. The germline gives CDR1 SGHNT, CDR2 YYREEE (reference sequence). The CDR3 DNA is TGTGCCAGCAGGAAAGGGACTAGCGGGAGTACAGATACGCAGTATTTT. Encoded protein: CASRKGTSGSTDTQYF.

V is TRBV5-1 and J is TRBJ2-7; TRBD1 matches 9 bases. Germline CDR1 and CDR2: SGHRS and YFSETQ. The CDR3 extends over 13 amino acids. Unmatched junction bases numbered 5, after V lost 3 bases and J lost 7 bases. The CDR3 spells CASSWDRVREQYF. The CDR3 DNA follows: TGCGCCAGCAGCTGGGACAGGGTGCGGGAGCAGTACTTC.